This T cell receptor beta chain comes out of a study of shared clonotypes between healthy human individuals. The data were produced by immunoSEQ multiplex PCR, yet TCRdb's version contains in-frame clones alone and is incomplete. The sample includes approximately 2,000,000 clones, 80% to 95% of them seen just once. Naive CD8 cells lacked CD45RO and underwent positive selection for CCR7, leaving out terminally differentiated effector memory CD45RA+ cells. The germline V gene encodes CDR1 SGHTA and CDR2 FQGNSA. The CDR3 has 15 amino acids. The junction had 10 bases not matched to a gene; V was cut back by 4 bases and J by 8 bases.

This receptor was identified in a young man in good health. Some clones in this sample may be carry-over from other donors' samples. This chain connects TRBV7-2 to TRBJ1-2; 10 bases map to TRBD1. The source material was naive CD8+ T cells from PBMCs. CDR3 coding DNA: TGTGCCAGCAGCTCGTCCCGGGACAGGGGCTACGGCTACACCTTC. It codes for CASSSSRDRGYGYTF.